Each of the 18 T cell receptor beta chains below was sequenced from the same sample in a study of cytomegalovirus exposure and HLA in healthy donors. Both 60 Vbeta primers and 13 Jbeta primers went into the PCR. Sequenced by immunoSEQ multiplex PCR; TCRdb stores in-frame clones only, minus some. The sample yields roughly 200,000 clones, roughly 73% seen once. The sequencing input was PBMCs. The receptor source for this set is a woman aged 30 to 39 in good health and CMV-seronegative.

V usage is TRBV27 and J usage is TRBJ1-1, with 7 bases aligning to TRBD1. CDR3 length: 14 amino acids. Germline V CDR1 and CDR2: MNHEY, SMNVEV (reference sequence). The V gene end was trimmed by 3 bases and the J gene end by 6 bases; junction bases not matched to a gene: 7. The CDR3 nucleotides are TGTGCCAGCAGTTTCGCCAGGGGGATCTCTGAAGCTTTCTTT. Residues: CASSFARGISEAFF.

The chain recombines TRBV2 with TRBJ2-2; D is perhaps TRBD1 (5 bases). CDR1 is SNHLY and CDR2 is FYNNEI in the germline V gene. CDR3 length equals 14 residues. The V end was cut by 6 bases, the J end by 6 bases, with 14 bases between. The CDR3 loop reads CASSRLQGPGELFF. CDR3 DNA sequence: TGTGCCAGCAGCCGCCTTCAGGGTCCCGGGGAGCTGTTTTTT.

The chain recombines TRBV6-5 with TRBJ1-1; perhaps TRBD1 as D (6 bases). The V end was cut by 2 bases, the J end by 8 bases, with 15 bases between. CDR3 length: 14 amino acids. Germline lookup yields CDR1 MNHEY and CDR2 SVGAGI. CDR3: CASSYATRGGEAFF. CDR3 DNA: TGTGCCAGCAGTTACGCAACACGGGGGGGCGAAGCTTTCTTT.

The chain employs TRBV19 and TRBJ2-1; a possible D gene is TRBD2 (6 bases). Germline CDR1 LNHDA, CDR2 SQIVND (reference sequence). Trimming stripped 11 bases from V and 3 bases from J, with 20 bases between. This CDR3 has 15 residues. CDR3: CAAADAGTLYNEQFF. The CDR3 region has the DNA TGTGCCGCAGCCGATGCGGGGACTCTCTACAATGAGCAGTTCTTC.

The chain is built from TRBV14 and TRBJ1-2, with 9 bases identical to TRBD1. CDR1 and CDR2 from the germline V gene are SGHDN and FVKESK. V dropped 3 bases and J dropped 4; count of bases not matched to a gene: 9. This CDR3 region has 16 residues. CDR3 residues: CASSHWGTGGTYGYTF. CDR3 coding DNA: TGTGCCAGCAGCCATTGGGGAACAGGGGGCACCTATGGCTACACCTTC.

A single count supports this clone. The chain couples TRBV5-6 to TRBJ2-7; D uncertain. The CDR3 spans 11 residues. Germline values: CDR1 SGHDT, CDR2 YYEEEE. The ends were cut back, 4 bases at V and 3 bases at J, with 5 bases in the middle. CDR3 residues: CASSRIYEQYF. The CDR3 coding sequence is TGTGCCAGCAGCCGTATCTACGAGCAGTACTTC. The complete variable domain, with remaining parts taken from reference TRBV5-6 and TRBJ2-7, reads DAGVTQSPTHLIKTRGQQVTLRCSPKSGHDTVSWYQQALGQGPQFIFQYYEEEERQRGNFPDRFSGHQFPNYSSELNVNALLLGDSALYLCASSRIYEQYFGPGTRLTVT.

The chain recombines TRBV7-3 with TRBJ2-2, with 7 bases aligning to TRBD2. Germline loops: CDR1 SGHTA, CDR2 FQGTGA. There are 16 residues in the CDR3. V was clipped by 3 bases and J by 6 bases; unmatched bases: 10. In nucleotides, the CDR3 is TGTGCCAGCAGCTTTGAACGGTTCCGGGGGGCCGGGGAGCTGTTTTTT. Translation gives CASSFERFRGAGELFF.

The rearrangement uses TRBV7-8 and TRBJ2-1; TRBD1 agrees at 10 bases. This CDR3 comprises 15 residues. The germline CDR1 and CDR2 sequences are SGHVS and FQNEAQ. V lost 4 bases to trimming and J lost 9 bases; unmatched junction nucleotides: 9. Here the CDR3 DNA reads TGTGCCAGCAGCTCCCTACGACAGGGGGCGACTGAGCAGTTCTTC. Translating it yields CASSSLRQGATEQFF. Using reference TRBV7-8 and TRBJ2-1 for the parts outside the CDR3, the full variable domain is GAGVSQSPRYKVAKRGQDVALRCDPISGHVSLFWYQQALGQGPEFLTYFQNEAQLDKSGLPSDRFFAERPEGSVSTLKIQRTQQEDSAVYLCASSSLRQGATEQFFGPGTRLTVL.

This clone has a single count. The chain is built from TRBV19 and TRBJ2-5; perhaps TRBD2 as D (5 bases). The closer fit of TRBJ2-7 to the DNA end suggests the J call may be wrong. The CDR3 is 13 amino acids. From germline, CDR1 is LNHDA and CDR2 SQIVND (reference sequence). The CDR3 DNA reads TGTGCCAGTAGTCCGGACTTCGCTTACGAGCAGTACTTC. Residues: CASSPDFAYEQYF.

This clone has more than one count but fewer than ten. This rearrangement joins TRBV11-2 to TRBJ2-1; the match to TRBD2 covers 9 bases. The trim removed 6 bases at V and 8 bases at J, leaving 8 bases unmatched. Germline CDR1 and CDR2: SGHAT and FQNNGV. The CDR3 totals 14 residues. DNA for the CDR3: TGTGCCAGCAGTCGTCACGGGACTAGCTATGAGCAGTTCTTC. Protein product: CASSRHGTSYEQFF.

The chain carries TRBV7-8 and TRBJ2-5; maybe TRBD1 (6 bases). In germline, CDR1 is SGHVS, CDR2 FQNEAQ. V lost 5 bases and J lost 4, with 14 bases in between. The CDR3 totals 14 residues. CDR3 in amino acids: CASSPPGTSETQYF. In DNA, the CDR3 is TGTGCCAGCAGCCCACCGGGGACATCAGAGACCCAGTACTTC.

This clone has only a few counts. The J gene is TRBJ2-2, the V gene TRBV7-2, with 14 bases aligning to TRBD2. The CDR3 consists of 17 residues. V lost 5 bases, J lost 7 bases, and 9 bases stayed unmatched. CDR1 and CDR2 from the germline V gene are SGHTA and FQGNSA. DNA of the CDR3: TGTGCCAGCAGCGCGGGACTAGCGGGAGTTGATAGCGGGGAGCTGTTTTTT. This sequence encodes CASSAGLAGVDSGELFF.

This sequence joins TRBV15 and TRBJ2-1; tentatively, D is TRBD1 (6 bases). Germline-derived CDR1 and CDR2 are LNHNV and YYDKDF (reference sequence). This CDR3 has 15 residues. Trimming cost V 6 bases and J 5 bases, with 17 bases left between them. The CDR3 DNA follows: TGTGCCACCAGAAGTGGCGGTCAGGGGAACAATGAGCAGTTCTTC. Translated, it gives CATRSGGQGNNEQFF.

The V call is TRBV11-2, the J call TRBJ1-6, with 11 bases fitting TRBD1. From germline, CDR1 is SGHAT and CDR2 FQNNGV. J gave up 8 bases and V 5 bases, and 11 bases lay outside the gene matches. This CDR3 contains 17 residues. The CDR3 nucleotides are TGTGCCAGCAGCCGCCTCGGGGGACAGGGGGACTATTCACCCCTCCACTTT. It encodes CASSRLGGQGDYSPLHF.

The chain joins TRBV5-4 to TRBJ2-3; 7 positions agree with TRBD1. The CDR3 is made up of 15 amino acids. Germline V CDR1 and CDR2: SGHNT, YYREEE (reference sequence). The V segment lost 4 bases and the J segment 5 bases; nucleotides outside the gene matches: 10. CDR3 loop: CASSVTGFSGDTQYF. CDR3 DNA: TGTGCCAGCAGCGTGACAGGGTTCTCAGGAGATACGCAGTATTTT.

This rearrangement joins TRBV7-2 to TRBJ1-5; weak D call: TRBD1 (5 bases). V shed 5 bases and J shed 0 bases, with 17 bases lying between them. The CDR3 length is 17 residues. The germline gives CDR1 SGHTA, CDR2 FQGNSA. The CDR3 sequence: CASSRDSPGFSNQPQHF. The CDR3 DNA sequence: TGTGCCAGCAGCCGCGACTCCCCAGGGTTTAGCAATCAGCCCCAGCATTTT.

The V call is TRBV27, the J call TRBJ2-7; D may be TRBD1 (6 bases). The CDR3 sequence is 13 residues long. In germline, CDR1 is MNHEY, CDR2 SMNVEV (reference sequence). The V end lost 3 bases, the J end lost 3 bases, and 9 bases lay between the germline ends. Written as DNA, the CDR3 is TGTGCCAGCAGTTTGGGACACTACTACGAGCAGTACTTC. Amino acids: CASSLGHYYEQYF.

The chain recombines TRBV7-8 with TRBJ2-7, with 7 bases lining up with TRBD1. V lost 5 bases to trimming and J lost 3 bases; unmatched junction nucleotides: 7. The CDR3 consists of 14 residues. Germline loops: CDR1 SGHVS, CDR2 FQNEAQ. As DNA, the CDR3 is TGTGCCAGCAGCGTGGGACAGAATTTCTACGAGCAGTACTTC. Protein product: CASSVGQNFYEQYF. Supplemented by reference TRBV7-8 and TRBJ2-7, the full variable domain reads GAGVSQSPRYKVAKRGQDVALRCDPISGHVSLFWYQQALGQGPEFLTYFQNEAQLDKSGLPSDRFFAERPEGSVSTLKIQRTQQEDSAVYLCASSVGQNFYEQYFGPGTRLTVT.